The 20 T cell receptor beta chains below were found in one sample sequenced in a study of CD8 T cells in Susac syndrome. An input of about 0.5 to 1 ug of RNA was subjected to reverse transcription using random hexamers. Via MiXCR, TCRdb re-called the immunoSEQ multiplex PCR reads, giving one row per CDR3 protein. The top ten hold about 0.094% of the sample, which has 150,000 to 200,000 distinct CDR3 sequences, 94% seen once. The sequenced sample was CD4+ T cells from PBMCs. The source is a human donor with multiple sclerosis.

The gene calls are TRBV28 and TRBJ2-5, with TRBD2 identical over 12 bases. The CDR3 is made up of 15 amino acids. J gave up 5 bases and V 6 bases, and 7 bases lay outside the gene matches. Germline V CDR1 and CDR2: MDHEN, SYDVKM. The CDR3 region has the DNA TGTGCCAGCAGGACCCTAGCGGGAGGGTCTGAGACCCAGTACTTC. Its translation is CASRTLAGGSETQYF.

The V call is TRBV10-3, the J call TRBJ1-1; the match to TRBD1 covers 7 bases. V dropped 10 bases and J dropped 1; count of bases not matched to a gene: 15. The CDR3 extends over 16 amino acids. CDR1 and CDR2 from the germline V gene are ENHRY and SYGVKD. CDR3 in DNA: TGTGCCACCGAGCTATTGACCGGGACAGCGAACACTGAAGCTTTCTTT. This translates into CATELLTGTANTEAFF.

The CDR3 is CSAGGLAGAADTQYF. CDR3 coding DNA: TGCAGTGCCGGGGGGCTAGCGGGAGCAGCAGATACGCAGTATTTT. The chain carries TRBV20-1 and TRBJ2-3, with 10 nucleotides matching TRBD2. This CDR3 is 15 amino acids long. Germline lookup yields CDR1 DFQATT and CDR2 SNEGSKA (reference sequence). Trimming cost V 6 bases and J 4 bases; bases outside gene matches: 10.

The chain carries TRBV11-2 and TRBJ2-5; a weak D match, TRBD1 (5 bases). CDR1 SGHAT and CDR2 FQNNGV come from the germline V gene. The CDR3 loop spans 15 amino acids. Between the trimmed V and J ends, which lost 5 bases and 1 base, there was a span of 14 bases. The CDR3 loop reads CASSHLYRTQETQYF. The DNA for the CDR3 is TGTGCCAGCAGCCATCTTTACAGGACCCAAGAGACCCAGTACTTC. The full variable domain, completed using reference TRBV11-2 and TRBJ2-5, is EAGVAQSPRYKIIEKRQSVAFWCNPISGHATLYWYQQILGQGPKLLIQFQNNGVVDDSQLPKDRFSAERLKGVDSTLKIQPAKLEDSAVYLCASSHLYRTQETQYFGPGTRLLVL.

The rearrangement uses TRBV20-1 and TRBJ1-2; D is unresolved. Trimming removed 8 bases at V and 8 bases at J, with 15 bases between. The CDR3 is 11 residues long. CDR1 is DFQATT, CDR2 SNEGSKA, per germline (reference sequence). The CDR3 DNA follows: TGCAGTCTTTTCCGTTCCGGAGGCTACACCTTC. Protein sequence: CSLFRSGGYTF.

V gene TRBV7-9 combines with J gene TRBJ1-3; D perhaps matches TRBD1 (5 bases). This CDR3 is 13 amino acids long. Germline values: CDR1 SEHNR, CDR2 FQNEAQ (reference sequence). V was shortened by 8 bases and J by 4 bases, with 12 bases between the two germline ends. CDR3 region: CASSLTDGNTIYF. As DNA, the CDR3 is TGTGCCAGCTCCCTGACAGACGGAAACACCATATATTTT.

The V gene is TRBV5-4, the J gene TRBJ1-1, with unresolved D. The CDR3 consists of 15 residues. Germline V lookup: CDR1 SGHNT, CDR2 YYREEE (reference sequence). Trimming pared 5 bases from V and 0 bases from J, leaving 14 bases between. The CDR3 bases are TGTGCCAGCAGTGCCGGTGGACCGTTGAACACTGAAGCTTTCTTT. Residues: CASSAGGPLNTEAFF. The full variable domain, in which reference TRBV5-4 and TRBJ1-1 provide the parts outside the CDR3, is ETGVTQSPTHLIKTRGQQVTLRCSSQSGHNTVSWYQQALGQGPQFIFQYYREEENGRGNFPPRFSGLQFPNYSSELNVNALELDDSALYLCASSAGGPLNTEAFFGQGTRLTVV.

The J gene is TRBJ1-2, the V gene TRBV30; D remains unclear. Germline V gives CDR1 GTSNPN, CDR2 SVGIG (reference sequence). V lost 2 bases and J lost 4, with 11 bases in between. The CDR3 contains 13 residues. In DNA, the CDR3 is TGTGCCTGGAGTACTCCCCCTTTCTATGGCTACACCTTC. Translation: CAWSTPPFYGYTF.

The rearrangement joins TRBV20-1 to TRBJ2-7, with D unclear. The CDR3 runs to 14 residues. V lost 6 bases and J lost 3, with 18 bases in between. Germline CDR1 is DFQATT and CDR2 is SNEGSKA (reference sequence). The CDR3 reads CSAQRALVGYEQYF. CDR3 nucleotide sequence: TGCAGTGCACAAAGGGCTCTAGTAGGCTACGAGCAGTACTTC.

This rearrangement joins TRBV7-9 to TRBJ1-3; 7 nucleotides align to TRBD1. CDR1 is SEHNR, CDR2 FQNEAQ, per germline (reference sequence). The trim removed 5 bases at V and 1 base at J, leaving 5 bases unmatched. The CDR3 runs to 15 residues. CDR3 region: CASSLKGQSGNTIYF. Here the CDR3 DNA reads TGTGCCAGCAGCCTAAAGGGACAGTCTGGAAACACCATATATTTT.

The chain is built from TRBV30 and TRBJ2-1, with TRBD1 matching 8 bases. V lost 7 bases, J lost 7 bases, and 12 bases stayed unmatched. The CDR3 contains 14 residues. Germline loops: CDR1 GTSNPN, CDR2 SVGIG (reference sequence). The CDR3 spells CASTPRGRNNEQFF. Written as DNA, the CDR3 is TGTGCCTCTACGCCCAGGGGGCGCAATAATGAGCAGTTCTTC.

Details on this clonotype: One end of the junction fails to match germline, which may point to a read error. V is TRBV28 and J is TRBJ2-2; D is uncertain. The germline gives CDR1 MDHEN, CDR2 SYDVKM. The CDR3 totals 12 residues. The CDR3 DNA is TGTGCCAGCAGTTCCACGGGCAATGGGATCGTTTTT. Protein: CASSSTGNGIVF.

This clonotype was seen once. The rearrangement joins TRBV2 to TRBJ2-7, with 8 nucleotides matching TRBD1. Germline-derived CDR1 and CDR2 are SNHLY and FYNNEI. V shed 8 bases and J 0 bases; nucleotides not matched to a gene: 6. CDR3 length equals 14 residues. The CDR3 sequence is CASQRQGSSYEQYF. The DNA for the CDR3 is TGTGCCAGCCAGAGACAGGGGAGCTCCTACGAGCAGTACTTC. Complete variable domain (other parts from reference TRBV2 and TRBJ2-7): EPEVTQTPSHQVTQMGQEVILRCVPISNHLYFYWYRQILGQKVEFLVSFYNNEISEKSEIFDDQFSVERPDGSNFTLKIRSTKLEDSAMYFCASQRQGSSYEQYFGPGTRLTVT.

V gene TRBV10-3 combines with J gene TRBJ2-2; D not certain. With 4 bases removed from V and 0 bases from J, the gap between germline ends came to 6 bases. CDR3 length equals 14 residues. CDR1 and CDR2 (germline): ENHRY, SYGVKD. The CDR3 region is CAISGTTNTGELFF. The CDR3, as DNA: TGTGCCATCAGTGGCACCACGAACACCGGGGAGCTGTTTTTT.

The chain is built from TRBV10-3 and TRBJ1-1, with no clear D. The CDR3 runs to 14 residues. The V gene's germline CDR1 is ENHRY and CDR2 SYGVKD. V dropped 6 bases and J dropped 1 base, with 12 bases sitting between them. CDR3 nucleotide sequence: TGTGCCATCAGAAAGTCCGACTCGAACACTGAAGCTTTCTTT. It codes for CAIRKSDSNTEAFF.

J is TRBJ2-3 and V is TRBV4-1; the D is unclear. The CDR3 is made up of 16 amino acids. Germline CDR1 and CDR2: MGHRA and YSYEKL. The V end lost 1 base, the J end lost 4 bases, and 15 bases lay between the germline ends. CDR3 nucleotides: TGCGCCAGCAGCCAAGTCGATCTAGTAGTTTCAGATACGCAGTATTTT. This sequence encodes CASSQVDLVVSDTQYF.

The chain couples TRBV20-1 to TRBJ1-1; 7 nucleotides line up with TRBD1. The CDR3 is 15 residues long. CDR1 and CDR2 from the germline V gene are DFQATT and SNEGSKA (reference sequence). The junction had 9 bases not matched to a gene; V was cut back by 1 base and J by 4 bases. The CDR3 protein is CSARVNRGMGTEAFF. CDR3 nucleotides: TGCAGTGCTAGAGTAAACAGGGGAATGGGCACTGAAGCTTTCTTT.

The chain recombines TRBV19 with TRBJ2-1, with 10 bases fitting TRBD2. The CDR3 is 14 residues long. Germline V CDR1 and CDR2: LNHDA, SQIVND (reference sequence). With 6 bases clipped from V and 5 bases from J, the junction kept 4 bases outside the gene matches. This CDR3 is CASSQREGNNEQFF. The CDR3 DNA is TGTGCCAGTAGCCAGCGGGAGGGGAACAATGAGCAGTTCTTC.

This chain joins TRBV29-1 and TRBJ2-3; D unresolved. The length of the CDR3 is 10 residues. The V end lost 4 bases, the J end lost 6 bases, and 5 bases lay between the germline ends. Per the germline V gene, CDR1 is SQVTM and CDR2 is ANQGSEA. The CDR3 coding sequence is TGCAGCGTTGTGGCGGATACGCAGTATTTT. As protein: CSVVADTQYF.

About this clonotype itself: Germline and junction disagree at one end, which may indicate a read error. This sequence joins TRBV28 and TRBJ2-7, with D possibly being TRBD1 or TRBD2 (5 bases each). In germline, CDR1 is MDHEN, CDR2 SYDVKM. The CDR3 loop spans 15 amino acids. The CDR3 DNA reads TGTGTCAGCAGTTCGGGGAAGACAGCGCCCTACGAGCAGTACTTC. Its protein product is CVSSSGKTAPYEQYF.